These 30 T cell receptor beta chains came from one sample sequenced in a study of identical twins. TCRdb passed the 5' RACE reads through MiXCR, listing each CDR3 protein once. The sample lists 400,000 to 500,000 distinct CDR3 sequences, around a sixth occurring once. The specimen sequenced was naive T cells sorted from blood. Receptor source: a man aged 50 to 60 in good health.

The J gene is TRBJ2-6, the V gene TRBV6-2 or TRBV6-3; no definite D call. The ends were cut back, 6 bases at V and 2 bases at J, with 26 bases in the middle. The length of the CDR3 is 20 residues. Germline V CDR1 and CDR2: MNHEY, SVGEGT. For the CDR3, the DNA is TGTGCCAGCAGCCCCCCCAACTGGACGGCTCTGGTTGCTGGGGCCAACGTCCTGACTTTC. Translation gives CASSPPNWTALVAGANVLTF.

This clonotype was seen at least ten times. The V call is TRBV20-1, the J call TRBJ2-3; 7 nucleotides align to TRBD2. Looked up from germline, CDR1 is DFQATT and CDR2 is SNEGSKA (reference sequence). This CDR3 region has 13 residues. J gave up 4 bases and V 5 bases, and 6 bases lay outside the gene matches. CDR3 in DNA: TGCAGTGCTTCTCGGGAGGTGGCAGATACGCAGTATTTT. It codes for CSASREVADTQYF.

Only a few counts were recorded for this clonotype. This CDR3 is CASSLVGVGSEKLFF. The CDR3 DNA reads TGTGCCAGCAGCTTGGTGGGGGTCGGAAGCGAAAAACTGTTTTTT. The V and J genes are TRBV5-5 and TRBJ1-4, with D possibly TRBD1 on 5 matching bases. This CDR3 has 15 residues. V dropped 0 bases and J dropped 8 bases, with 14 bases sitting between them. CDR1 is SGHKS and CDR2 is YYEKEE in the germline V gene (reference sequence).

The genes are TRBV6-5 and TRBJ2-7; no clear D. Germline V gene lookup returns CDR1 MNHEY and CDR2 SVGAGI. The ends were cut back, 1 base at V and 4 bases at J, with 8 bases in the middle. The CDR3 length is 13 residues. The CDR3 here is CASSYFSGYEQYF. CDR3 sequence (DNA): TGTGCCAGCAGTTACTTCTCAGGTTACGAGCAGTACTTC.

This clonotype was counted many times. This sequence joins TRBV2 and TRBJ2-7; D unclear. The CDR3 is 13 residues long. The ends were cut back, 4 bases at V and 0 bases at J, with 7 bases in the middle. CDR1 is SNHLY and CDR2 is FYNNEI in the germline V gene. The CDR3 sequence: CASSVGNSYEQYF. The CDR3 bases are TGTGCCAGCAGTGTAGGCAACTCCTACGAGCAGTACTTC.

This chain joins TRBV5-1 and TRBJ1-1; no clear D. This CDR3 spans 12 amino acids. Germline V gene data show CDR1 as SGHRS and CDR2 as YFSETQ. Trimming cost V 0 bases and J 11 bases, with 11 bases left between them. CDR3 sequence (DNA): TGCGCCAGCAGCTTGGAAGGGCGCGGCGCTTTCTTT. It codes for CASSLEGRGAFF. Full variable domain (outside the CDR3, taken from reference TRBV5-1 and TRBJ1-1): KAGVTQTPRYLIKTRGQQVTLSCSPISGHRSVSWYQQTPGQGLQFLFEYFSETQRNKGNFPGRFSGRQFSNSRSEMNVSTLELGDSALYLCASSLEGRGAFFGQGTRLTVV.

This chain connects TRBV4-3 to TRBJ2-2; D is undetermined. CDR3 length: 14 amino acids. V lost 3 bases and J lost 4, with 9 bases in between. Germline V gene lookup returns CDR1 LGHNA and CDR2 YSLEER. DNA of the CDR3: TGCGCCAGCAGCCATGAGTCCATCACCGGGGAGCTGTTTTTT. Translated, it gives CASSHESITGELFF.

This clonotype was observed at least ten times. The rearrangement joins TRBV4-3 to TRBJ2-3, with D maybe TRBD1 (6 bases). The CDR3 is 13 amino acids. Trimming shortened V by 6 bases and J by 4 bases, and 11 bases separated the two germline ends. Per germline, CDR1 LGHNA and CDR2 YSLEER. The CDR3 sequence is CASREAGADTQYF. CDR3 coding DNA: TGCGCCAGCAGGGAAGCAGGGGCAGATACGCAGTATTTT.

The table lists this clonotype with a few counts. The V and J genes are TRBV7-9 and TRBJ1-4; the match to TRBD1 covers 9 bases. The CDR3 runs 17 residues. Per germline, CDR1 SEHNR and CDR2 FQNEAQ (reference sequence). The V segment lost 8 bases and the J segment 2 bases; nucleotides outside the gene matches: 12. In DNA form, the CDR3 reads TGTGCCAGCTCACAATTACAGGGGGCGCGCACTAATGAAAAACTGTTTTTT. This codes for CASSQLQGARTNEKLFF. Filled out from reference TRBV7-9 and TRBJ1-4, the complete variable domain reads DTGVSQNPRHKITKRGQNVTFRCDPISEHNRLYWYRQTLGQGPEFLTYFQNEAQLEKSRLLSDRFSAERPKGSFSTLEIQRTEQGDSAMYLCASSQLQGARTNEKLFFGSGTQLSVL.

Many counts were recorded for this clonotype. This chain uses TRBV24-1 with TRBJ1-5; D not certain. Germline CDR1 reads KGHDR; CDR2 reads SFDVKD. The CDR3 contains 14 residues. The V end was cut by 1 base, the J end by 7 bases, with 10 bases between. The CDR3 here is CATSDFGSGQPQHF. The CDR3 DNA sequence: TGTGCCACCAGTGATTTTGGGAGTGGGCAGCCCCAGCATTTT.

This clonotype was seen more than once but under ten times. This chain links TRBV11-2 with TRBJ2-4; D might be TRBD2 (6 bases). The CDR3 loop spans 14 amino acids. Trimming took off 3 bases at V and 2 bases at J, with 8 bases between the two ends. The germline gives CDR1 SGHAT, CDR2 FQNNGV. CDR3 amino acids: CASSFSGSKNIQYF. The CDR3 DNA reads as TGTGCCAGCAGCTTTAGCGGATCCAAAAACATTCAGTACTTC.

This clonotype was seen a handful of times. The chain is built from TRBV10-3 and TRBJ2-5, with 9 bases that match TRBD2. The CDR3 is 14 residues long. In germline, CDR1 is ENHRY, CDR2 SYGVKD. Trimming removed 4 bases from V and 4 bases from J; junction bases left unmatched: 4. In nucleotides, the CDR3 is TGTGCCATCAGTGCGGCGGGGGGGACAGAGACCCAGTACTTC. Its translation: CAISAAGGTETQYF.

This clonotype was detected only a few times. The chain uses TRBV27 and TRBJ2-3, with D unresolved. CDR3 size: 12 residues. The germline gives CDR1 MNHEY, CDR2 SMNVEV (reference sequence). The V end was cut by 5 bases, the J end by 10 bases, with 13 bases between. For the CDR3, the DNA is TGTGCCAGCAGTCCTGACTCCCGGGCGCAGTATTTT. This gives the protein CASSPDSRAQYF.

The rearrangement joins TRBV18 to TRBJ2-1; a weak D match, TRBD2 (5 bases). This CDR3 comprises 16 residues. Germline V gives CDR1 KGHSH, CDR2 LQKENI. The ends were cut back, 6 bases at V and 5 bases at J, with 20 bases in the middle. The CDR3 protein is CASSKGAGIVDNEQFF. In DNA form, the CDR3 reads TGTGCCAGCTCTAAGGGTGCGGGTATTGTCGACAATGAGCAGTTCTTC.

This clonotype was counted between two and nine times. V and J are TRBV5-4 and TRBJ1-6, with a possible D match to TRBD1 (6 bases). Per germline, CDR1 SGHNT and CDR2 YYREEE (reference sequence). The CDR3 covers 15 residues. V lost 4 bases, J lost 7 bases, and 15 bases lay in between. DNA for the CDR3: TGTGCCAGCAGCAGGGCGACAGGCTCAAATTCACCCCTCCACTTT. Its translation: CASSRATGSNSPLHF.

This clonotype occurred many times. The CDR3 DNA reads TGTGCCACAGCAGTGGGGGGACAGAGATCTGGAAACACCATATATTTT. This encodes CATAVGGQRSGNTIYF. This chain uses TRBV2 with TRBJ1-3; 7 bases map to TRBD1. Per germline, CDR1 SNHLY and CDR2 FYNNEI. J gave up 1 base and V 10 bases, and 13 bases lay outside the gene matches. CDR3 size: 16 residues.

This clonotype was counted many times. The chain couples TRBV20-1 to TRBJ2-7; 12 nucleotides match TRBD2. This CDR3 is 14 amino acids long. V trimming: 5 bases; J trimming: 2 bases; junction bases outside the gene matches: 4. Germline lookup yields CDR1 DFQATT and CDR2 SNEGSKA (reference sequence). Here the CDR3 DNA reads TGCAGTGCTCGTGGACTAGCGGGACCCTACGAGCAGTACTTC. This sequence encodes CSARGLAGPYEQYF.

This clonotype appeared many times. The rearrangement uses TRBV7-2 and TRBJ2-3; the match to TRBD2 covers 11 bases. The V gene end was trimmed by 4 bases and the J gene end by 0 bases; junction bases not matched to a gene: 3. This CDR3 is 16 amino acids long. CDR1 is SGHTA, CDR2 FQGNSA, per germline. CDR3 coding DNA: TGTGCCAGCAGCTCTAGCGGGGGGCCTAGCACAGATACGCAGTATTTT. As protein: CASSSSGGPSTDTQYF.

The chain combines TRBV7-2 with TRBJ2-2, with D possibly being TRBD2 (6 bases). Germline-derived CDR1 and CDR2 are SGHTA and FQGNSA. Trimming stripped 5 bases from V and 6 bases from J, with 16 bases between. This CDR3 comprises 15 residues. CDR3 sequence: CASSAPGLPAGELFF. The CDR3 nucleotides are TGTGCCAGCAGCGCTCCGGGACTCCCGGCCGGGGAGCTGTTTTTT. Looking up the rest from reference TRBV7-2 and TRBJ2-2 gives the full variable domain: GAGVSQSPSNKVTEKGKDVELRCDPISGHTALYWYRQSLGQGLEFLIYFQGNSAPDKSGLPSDRFSAERTGGSVSTLTIQRTQQEDSAVYLCASSAPGLPAGELFFGEGSRLTVL.

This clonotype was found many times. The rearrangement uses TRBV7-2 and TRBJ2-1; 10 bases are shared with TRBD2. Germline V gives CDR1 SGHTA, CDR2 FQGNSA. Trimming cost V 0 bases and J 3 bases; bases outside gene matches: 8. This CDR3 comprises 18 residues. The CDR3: CASSLALSSGGYYNEQFF. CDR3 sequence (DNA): TGTGCCAGCAGCTTAGCCCTTTCTAGCGGGGGCTACTACAATGAGCAGTTCTTC.

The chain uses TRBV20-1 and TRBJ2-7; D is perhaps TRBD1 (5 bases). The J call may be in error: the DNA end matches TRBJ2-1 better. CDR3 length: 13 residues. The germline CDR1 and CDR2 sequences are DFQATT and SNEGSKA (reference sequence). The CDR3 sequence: CSATAGATYEQFF. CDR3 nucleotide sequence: TGCAGTGCTACGGCTGGGGCCACCTACGAGCAGTTCTTC.

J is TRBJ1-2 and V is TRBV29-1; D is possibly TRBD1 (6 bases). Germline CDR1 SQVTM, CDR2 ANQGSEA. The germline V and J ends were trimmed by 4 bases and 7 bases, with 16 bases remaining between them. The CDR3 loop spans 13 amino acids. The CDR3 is CSVVGPGTLGYTF. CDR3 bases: TGCAGCGTTGTGGGCCCCGGGACACTTGGCTACACCTTC.

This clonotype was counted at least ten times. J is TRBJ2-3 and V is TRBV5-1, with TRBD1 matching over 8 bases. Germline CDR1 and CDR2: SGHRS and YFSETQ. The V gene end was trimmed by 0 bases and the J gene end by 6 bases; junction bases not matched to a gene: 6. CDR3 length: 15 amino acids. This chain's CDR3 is CASSLGTGMGDTQYF. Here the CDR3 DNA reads TGCGCCAGCAGCTTGGGGACAGGGATGGGCGATACGCAGTATTTT.

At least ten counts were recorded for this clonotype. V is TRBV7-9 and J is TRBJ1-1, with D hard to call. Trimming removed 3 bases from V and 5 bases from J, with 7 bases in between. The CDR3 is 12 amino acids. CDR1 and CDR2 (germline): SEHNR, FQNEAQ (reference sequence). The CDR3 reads CASSFRVTEAFF. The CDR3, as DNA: TGTGCCAGCAGCTTTAGGGTGACTGAAGCTTTCTTT.

The CDR3 DNA follows: TGCAGTGCTAGAGATCGTCCCTGGGCTAATGAAAAACTGTTTTTT. Translated: CSARDRPWANEKLFF. This chain uses TRBV20-1 with TRBJ1-4; D gene ambiguous. Germline V CDR1 and CDR2: DFQATT, SNEGSKA (reference sequence). This CDR3 has 15 amino acids. Trimming removed 0 bases from V and 3 bases from J, with 11 bases in between.

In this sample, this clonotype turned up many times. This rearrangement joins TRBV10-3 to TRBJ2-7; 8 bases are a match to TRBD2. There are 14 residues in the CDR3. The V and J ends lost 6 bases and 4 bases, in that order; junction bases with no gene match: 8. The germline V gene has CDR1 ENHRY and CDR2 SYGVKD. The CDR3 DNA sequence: TGTGCCATCAGCTCCGGGAGGGGATCATACGAGCAGTACTTC. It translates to CAISSGRGSYEQYF.

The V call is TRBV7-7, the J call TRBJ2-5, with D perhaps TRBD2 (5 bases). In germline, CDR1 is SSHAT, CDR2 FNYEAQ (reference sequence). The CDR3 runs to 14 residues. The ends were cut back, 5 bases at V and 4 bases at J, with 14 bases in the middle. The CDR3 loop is CASSTSRAGETQYF. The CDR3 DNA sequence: TGTGCCAGCAGCACCTCTCGGGCGGGAGAGACCCAGTACTTC. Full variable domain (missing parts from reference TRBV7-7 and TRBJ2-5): GAGVSQSPRYKVTKRGQDVTLRCDPISSHATLYWYQQALGQGPEFLTYFNYEAQPDKSGLPSDRFSAERPEGSISTLTIQRTEQRDSAMYRCASSTSRAGETQYFGPGTRLLVL.

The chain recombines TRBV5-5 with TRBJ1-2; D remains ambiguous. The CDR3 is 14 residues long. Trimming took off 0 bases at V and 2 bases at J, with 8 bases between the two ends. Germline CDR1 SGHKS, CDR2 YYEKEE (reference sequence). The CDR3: CASSLVKGNYGYTF. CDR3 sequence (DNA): TGTGCCAGCAGCTTGGTGAAAGGGAACTATGGCTACACCTTC.

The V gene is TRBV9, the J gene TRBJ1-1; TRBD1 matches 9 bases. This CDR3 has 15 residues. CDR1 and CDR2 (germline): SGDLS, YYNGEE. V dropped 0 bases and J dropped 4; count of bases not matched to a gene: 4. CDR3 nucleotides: TGTGCCAGCAGCGTAGTGGGACAGGGAGGCACTGAAGCTTTCTTT. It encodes CASSVVGQGGTEAFF.

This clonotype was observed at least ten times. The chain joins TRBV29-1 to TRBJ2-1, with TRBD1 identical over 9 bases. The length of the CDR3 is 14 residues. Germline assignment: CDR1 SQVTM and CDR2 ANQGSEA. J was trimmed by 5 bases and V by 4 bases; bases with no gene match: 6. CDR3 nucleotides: TGCAGCGTTGGTTCTCGGACAGGGGACAATGAGCAGTTCTTC. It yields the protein CSVGSRTGDNEQFF.